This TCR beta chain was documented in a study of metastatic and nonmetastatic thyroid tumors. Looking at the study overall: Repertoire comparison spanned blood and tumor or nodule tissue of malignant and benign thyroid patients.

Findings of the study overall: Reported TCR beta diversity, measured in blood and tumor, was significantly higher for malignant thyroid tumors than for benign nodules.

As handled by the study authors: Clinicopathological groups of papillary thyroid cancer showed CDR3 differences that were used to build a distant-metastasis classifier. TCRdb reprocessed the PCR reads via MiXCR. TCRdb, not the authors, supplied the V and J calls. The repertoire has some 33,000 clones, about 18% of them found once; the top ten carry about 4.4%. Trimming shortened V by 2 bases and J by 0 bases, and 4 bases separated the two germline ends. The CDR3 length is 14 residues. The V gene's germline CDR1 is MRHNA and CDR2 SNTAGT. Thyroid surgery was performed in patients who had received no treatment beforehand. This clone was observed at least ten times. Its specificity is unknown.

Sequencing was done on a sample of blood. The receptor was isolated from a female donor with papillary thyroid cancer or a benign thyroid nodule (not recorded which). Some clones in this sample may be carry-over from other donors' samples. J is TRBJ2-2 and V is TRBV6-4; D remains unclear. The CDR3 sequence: CASSDETNTGELFF. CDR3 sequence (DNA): TGTGCCAGCAGTGACGAAACGAACACCGGGGAGCTGTTTTTT.